This is a list of T cell receptor beta chains from one sample in a study of identical twins. Each CDR3 protein gets one entry after TCRdb re-called the 5' RACE reads with MiXCR. The data show 600,000 to 850,000 distinct CDR3 sequences, with 15% to 20% seen just once and about an eighth held by the top ten. This sample also belongs to another study, concerning T cells expressing NK-cell markers.

Sequenced input: PBMCs. These receptors originate from a woman younger than 35 in good health. CDR3s include the opening cysteine and the closing phenylalanine or tryptophan. Fields, in order: clone size, V gene, D gene, J gene, CDR3 protein, CDR3 DNA. The D gene is left open where the match is weak. Expanded clones get a size class; other rows say once, few or many, or leave the size out.

size: NA; V: TRBV15; D: NA; J: TRBJ2-1; CDR3: CATSGGITFDNEQFF; DNA: TGTGCCACCAGCGGCGGGATAACCTTCGACAATGAGCAGTTCTTC
size: NA; V: TRBV20-1; D: NA; J: TRBJ2-1; CDR3: CSASHFIEQFF; DNA: TGCAGTGCTTCCCATTTTATTGAGCAGTTCTTC
size: few; V: TRBV12-3/TRBV12-4; D: TRBD2; J: TRBJ2-1; CDR3: CASSKTSGANEQFF; DNA: TGTGCCAGCAGCAAGACTAGCGGGGCCAATGAGCAGTTCTTC
size: few; V: TRBV3-1; D: NA; J: TRBJ2-7; CDR3: CASSQDVSTYEQYF; DNA: TGTGCCAGCAGCCAAGACGTCAGTACCTACGAGCAGTACTTC
size: NA; V: TRBV5-1; D: NA; J: TRBJ2-1; CDR3: CASSLTPRGSGNYNEQFF; DNA: TGCGCCAGCAGCCTGACCCCTCGGGGTAGCGGAAACTACAATGAGCAGTTCTTC
size: NA; V: TRBV4-3; D: TRBD2; J: TRBJ2-7; CDR3: CASSRGLADDYEQYF; DNA: TGCGCCAGCAGCCGGGGACTAGCGGACGATTACGAGCAGTACTTC
size: NA; V: TRBV6-1; D: NA; J: TRBJ2-3; CDR3: CASAPPLEGGTQYF; DNA: TGTGCCAGCGCCCCGCCTCTAGAAGGGGGTACGCAGTATTTT
size: NA; V: TRBV11-2; D: TRBD2; J: TRBJ2-7; CDR3: CASSKGLAGVTLSYEQYF; DNA: TGTGCCAGCAGCAAAGGACTAGCGGGAGTCACTCTCTCCTACGAGCAGTACTTC
size: few; V: TRBV27; D: TRBD1; J: TRBJ2-5; CDR3: CASSLGTGTGAETQYF; DNA: TGTGCCAGCAGTTTAGGGACAGGGACAGGGGCGGAGACCCAGTACTTC
size: NA; V: TRBV6-1; D: NA; J: TRBJ2-1; CDR3: CASSELPSSYNEQFF; DNA: TGTGCCAGCAGTGAACTCCCCTCCTCCTACAATGAGCAGTTCTTC
size: few; V: TRBV20-1; D: TRBD1; J: TRBJ2-7; CDR3: CSAPKTGEAWEQYF; DNA: TGCAGTGCTCCCAAGACAGGGGAGGCGTGGGAGCAGTACTTC
size: many; V: TRBV4-1; D: NA; J: TRBJ2-3; CDR3: CASSQGPDTQYF; DNA: TGTGCCAGTTCCCAGGGACCAGATACGCAGTATTTT
size: NA; V: TRBV5-1; D: NA; J: TRBJ2-6; CDR3: CASSLPQLSSGANVLTF; DNA: TGCGCCAGCAGCTTGCCCCAATTGAGCTCTGGGGCCAACGTCCTGACTTTC
size: few; V: TRBV7-2; D: NA; J: TRBJ2-5; CDR3: CASSFPRDSAKETQYF; DNA: TGTGCCAGCAGCTTTCCCCGGGACTCAGCTAAAGAGACCCAGTACTTC
size: NA; V: TRBV3-1; D: TRBD2; J: TRBJ2-1; CDR3: CASSHVIAGDVEQFF; DNA: TGTGCCAGCAGCCATGTGATAGCGGGGGATGTTGAGCAGTTCTTC
size: many; V: TRBV20-1; D: NA; J: TRBJ1-4; CDR3: CSADPATTNEKLFF; DNA: TGCAGTGCTGACCCGGCGACAACTAATGAAAAACTGTTTTTT
size: few; V: TRBV6-1; D: NA; J: TRBJ2-1; CDR3: CASSEVLGVEQFF; DNA: TGTGCCAGCAGTGAAGTCTTAGGGGTTGAGCAGTTCTTC
size: NA; V: TRBV7-2; D: NA; J: TRBJ2-4; CDR3: CASSLLADPSIIQYF; DNA: TGTGCCAGCAGCTTATTAGCGGACCCCTCCATCATTCAGTACTTC
size: few; V: TRBV20-1; D: TRBD2; J: TRBJ2-1; CDR3: CSAKVLAGVSNEQFF; DNA: TGCAGTGCTAAGGTACTAGCGGGAGTTTCCAATGAGCAGTTCTTC
size: NA; V: TRBV14; D: NA; J: TRBJ2-3; CDR3: CASAWGESDTQYF; DNA: TGTGCCAGCGCTTGGGGGGAATCAGATACGCAGTATTTT
size: NA; V: TRBV29-1; D: NA; J: TRBJ1-2; CDR3: CSADDSTYGYTF; DNA: TGCAGCGCGGATGACAGCACCTATGGCTACACCTTC
size: few; V: TRBV29-1; D: NA; J: TRBJ2-1; CDR3: CSVDLLYNEQFF; DNA: TGCAGCGTTGATCTCCTCTACAATGAGCAGTTCTTC
size: many; V: TRBV7-8; D: NA; J: TRBJ2-3; CDR3: CASSLQGRDTQYF; DNA: TGTGCCAGCAGCCTGCAGGGGCGAGATACGCAGTATTTT
size: NA; V: TRBV6-1; D: NA; J: TRBJ2-7; CDR3: CASRQTGIAAYEQYF; DNA: TGTGCCAGCAGGCAAACAGGGATAGCCGCCTACGAGCAGTACTTC
size: few; V: TRBV12-3/TRBV12-4; D: TRBD1; J: TRBJ2-7; CDR3: CASSLQGTDYEQYF; DNA: TGTGCCAGCAGCCTCCAGGGGACAGACTACGAGCAGTACTTC
size: NA; V: TRBV7-8; D: NA; J: TRBJ1-5; CDR3: CASSWGNTLFSNQPQHF; DNA: TGTGCCAGCAGCTGGGGGAACACCCTATTTAGCAATCAGCCCCAGCATTTT
size: NA; V: TRBV9; D: NA; J: TRBJ1-1; CDR3: CASSVAGHPNTEAFF; DNA: TGTGCCAGCAGCGTAGCGGGACATCCAAACACTGAAGCTTTCTTT
size: NA; V: TRBV7-8; D: NA; J: TRBJ2-1; CDR3: CASRSGTGSYGTYNEQFF; DNA: TGTGCCAGCCGTTCTGGAACAGGGTCCTATGGGACATACAATGAGCAGTTCTTC
size: many; V: TRBV5-1; D: TRBD1; J: TRBJ2-1; CDR3: CASSLETGGYNEQFF; DNA: TGCGCCAGCAGCTTGGAGACAGGGGGGTACAATGAGCAGTTCTTC
size: many; V: TRBV12-3/TRBV12-4; D: NA; J: TRBJ1-1; CDR3: CASSLGVGAEAFF; DNA: TGTGCCAGCAGTTTAGGGGTAGGCGCTGAAGCTTTCTTT
size: few; V: TRBV18; D: NA; J: TRBJ1-1; CDR3: CASSPQTPKLNTEAFF; DNA: TGTGCCAGCTCGCCTCAAACTCCGAAATTGAACACTGAAGCTTTCTTT
size: few; V: TRBV27; D: TRBD1; J: TRBJ1-2; CDR3: CASSLSSDRVGGYTF; DNA: TGTGCCAGCAGTTTATCGTCCGACAGGGTCGGGGGCTACACCTTC
size: NA; V: TRBV27; D: TRBD1; J: TRBJ2-5; CDR3: CASSTRTGMETQYF; DNA: TGTGCCAGCAGTACTAGGACAGGGATGGAGACCCAGTACTTC
size: NA; V: TRBV5-1; D: NA; J: TRBJ2-1; CDR3: CASSAGRSGEQFF; DNA: TGCGCCAGCAGCGCTGGCAGGAGTGGTGAGCAGTTCTTC
size: few; V: TRBV12-3/TRBV12-4; D: NA; J: TRBJ2-5; CDR3: CATLFGGVQYF; DNA: TGTGCTACCCTCTTCGGGGGAGTCCAATACTTC
size: NA; V: TRBV5-5; D: TRBD2; J: TRBJ2-2; CDR3: CASSARLAVTGELFF; DNA: TGTGCCAGCTCGGCCCGACTAGCCGTCACCGGGGAGCTGTTTTTT
size: few; V: TRBV2; D: NA; J: TRBJ2-7; CDR3: CASSSLGVGKVSYEQYF; DNA: TGTGCCAGCAGCTCCCTTGGTGTGGGAAAGGTGTCCTACGAGCAGTACTTC
size: few; V: TRBV5-1; D: TRBD1; J: TRBJ2-1; CDR3: CASSLGVRQGYEQFF; DNA: TGCGCCAGCAGCTTGGGCGTAAGACAGGGTTATGAGCAGTTCTTC
size: few; V: TRBV10-2; D: NA; J: TRBJ2-3; CDR3: CASSRTGTADTQYF; DNA: TGCGCCAGCAGCCGAACAGGGACGGCAGATACGCAGTATTTT
size: NA; V: TRBV11-2; D: NA; J: TRBJ1-1; CDR3: CASSLEVTANTEAFF; DNA: TGTGCCAGCAGCTTAGAGGTGACGGCGAACACTGAAGCTTTCTTT
size: few; V: TRBV5-5; D: TRBD1; J: TRBJ2-4; CDR3: CASSLRDRTDIQYF; DNA: TGTGCCAGCAGCTTGCGGGACAGGACAGACATTCAGTACTTC
size: NA; V: TRBV5-1; D: NA; J: TRBJ1-2; CDR3: CASRDSSNYGYTF; DNA: TGCGCCAGCAGGGACAGCTCTAACTATGGCTACACCTTC
size: few; V: TRBV7-8; D: NA; J: TRBJ2-1; CDR3: CASSLADSDKVDEQFF; DNA: TGTGCCAGCAGCTTAGCGGACTCCGACAAGGTGGATGAGCAGTTCTTC
size: NA; V: TRBV29-1; D: TRBD2; J: TRBJ2-7; CDR3: CSVGGKGLGYEQYF; DNA: TGCAGCGTCGGGGGGAAGGGCCTCGGATACGAGCAGTACTTC
size: few; V: TRBV5-1; D: TRBD1; J: TRBJ1-1; CDR3: CASSLEGTGGTEAFF; DNA: TGCGCCAGCAGCTTGGAGGGGACAGGGGGCACTGAAGCTTTCTTT
size: NA; V: TRBV5-1; D: NA; J: TRBJ2-3; CDR3: CASSLAVNTDTQYF; DNA: TGCGCCAGCAGCTTGGCGGTCAACACAGATACGCAGTATTTT
size: few; V: TRBV10-3; D: NA; J: TRBJ1-1; CDR3: CAISEGRMNTEAFF; DNA: TGTGCCATCAGTGAAGGGCGGATGAACACTGAAGCTTTCTTT
size: few; V: TRBV12-3/TRBV12-4; D: TRBD1; J: TRBJ2-3; CDR3: CASSLMGQGTGTDTQYF; DNA: TGTGCCAGCAGTTTAATGGGACAGGGGACGGGAACAGATACGCAGTATTTT
size: NA; V: TRBV3-1; D: NA; J: TRBJ2-1; CDR3: CASSQAGLGGKQFF; DNA: TGTGCCAGCAGCCAAGCAGGGCTGGGGGGAAAGCAGTTCTTC
size: NA; V: TRBV29-1; D: NA; J: TRBJ2-3; CDR3: CSVRPEGDTQYF; DNA: TGCAGCGTTCGGCCTGAGGGAGATACGCAGTATTTT
size: few; V: TRBV18; D: NA; J: TRBJ2-7; CDR3: CASSPRIVGVSSYEQYF; DNA: TGTGCCAGCTCACCGAGAATAGTAGGGGTGAGCTCCTACGAGCAGTACTTC
size: NA; V: TRBV5-6; D: NA; J: TRBJ1-1; CDR3: CASQGGKEAFF; DNA: TGTGCCAGCCAGGGTGGCAAAGAAGCTTTCTTT
size: few; V: TRBV29-1; D: NA; J: TRBJ2-6; CDR3: CSVGGGANVLTF; DNA: TGCAGCGTTGGGGGAGGGGCCAACGTCCTGACTTTC
size: many; V: TRBV27; D: TRBD2; J: TRBJ2-5; CDR3: CASSSSGETQYF; DNA: TGTGCCAGCAGTTCTAGCGGGGAGACCCAGTACTTC
size: NA; V: TRBV6-6; D: NA; J: TRBJ2-5; CDR3: CASSRRREETQYF; DNA: TGTGCCAGCAGTCGTAGAAGAGAAGAGACCCAGTACTTC
size: NA; V: TRBV6-5; D: TRBD2; J: TRBJ2-3; CDR3: CASSYRTAGGTDTQYF; DNA: TGTGCCAGCAGTTACCGCACAGCGGGAGGCACAGATACGCAGTATTTT
size: many; V: TRBV2; D: NA; J: TRBJ2-7; CDR3: CASSGIYEQYF; DNA: TGTGCCAGCAGTGGTATCTACGAGCAGTACTTC
size: NA; V: TRBV12-3/TRBV12-4; D: TRBD2; J: TRBJ2-1; CDR3: CASSSTLAPPYNEQFF; DNA: TGTGCCAGCAGCTCCACACTAGCGCCTCCCTACAATGAGCAGTTCTTC
size: NA; V: TRBV4-2; D: NA; J: TRBJ1-1; CDR3: CASSQEAEGLKAFF; DNA: TGTGCCAGCAGCCAAGAAGCGGAGGGGTTGAAAGCTTTCTTT